These 25 T cell receptor beta chains were all obtained from the same sample, sequenced in a study of blood T cells in healthy people across ages. Together with a sample-barcoded 5' primer, a J-beta primer mix was included in a second PCR lasting roughly 7 to 11 cycles. TCRdb recomputed calls from the 5' RACE reads with MiXCR, one row per CDR3 protein. The sample has 1.5 million to 2 million distinct CDR3 sequences; around half are singletons. Sequenced: blood. The receptors stem from a woman aged 40 to 50 in good health.

This clonotype was observed a few times. CDR3: CAISGGAHLGQGHNEQFF. CDR3 nucleotides: TGTGCCATCAGTGGTGGGGCGCACCTGGGACAGGGACACAATGAGCAGTTCTTC. The rearrangement uses TRBV10-3 and TRBJ2-1, with 9 bases that match TRBD1. Germline-derived CDR1 and CDR2 are ENHRY and SYGVKD. The trim removed 4 bases at V and 5 bases at J, leaving 15 bases unmatched. This CDR3 has 18 amino acids.

This clonotype has just one count. CDR3 bases: TGCGCCAGCAGCCAAGGAAGACCCCTCTCCTACAATGAGCAGTACTTC. Its translation: CASSQGRPLSYNEQYF. V and J are TRBV4-1 and TRBJ2-1; D is undetermined. The J call is in doubt because the DNA end fits TRBJ2-7 better. In germline, CDR1 is MGHRA, CDR2 YSYEKL. The CDR3 consists of 16 residues.

There are a few counts of this clonotype. This rearrangement joins TRBV9 to TRBJ2-3; 8 bases are a match to TRBD2. V gave up 0 bases and J gave up 5 bases; unmatched junction bases: 5. CDR1 SGDLS and CDR2 YYNGEE come from the germline V gene. There are 15 residues in the CDR3. CDR3 coding DNA: TGTGCCAGCAGCGTAGGTGCGGGGGGTGGAGATACGCAGTATTTT. Translated, it gives CASSVGAGGGDTQYF.

V usage is TRBV7-6 and J usage is TRBJ2-2; D not certain. There are 16 residues in the CDR3. Germline assignment: CDR1 SGHVS and CDR2 FNYEAQ. V lost 0 bases and J lost 0, with 8 bases in between. CDR3 sequence reads: CASSLAWRPNTGELFF. In nucleotides, the CDR3 is TGTGCCAGCAGCTTAGCCTGGCGACCGAACACCGGGGAGCTGTTTTTT.

The chain recombines TRBV6-6 with TRBJ2-5; 8 nucleotides agree with TRBD1. In germline, CDR1 is MNHNY, CDR2 SVGAGI (reference sequence). J was trimmed by 3 bases and V by 0 bases; bases with no gene match: 0. This CDR3 is built from 14 residues. The CDR3 DNA reads as TGTGCCAGCAGTTACTCGGACAGGGAAGAGACCCAGTACTTC. The encoded protein is CASSYSDREETQYF.

The rearrangement links TRBV27 to TRBJ2-1; the D gene is possibly TRBD2 (7 bases). The CDR3 has 15 residues. Trimming pared 5 bases from V and 7 bases from J, leaving 18 bases between. Germline CDR1 is MNHEY and CDR2 is SMNVEV (reference sequence). CDR3: CASSPRGLFLNEQFF. CDR3 sequence (DNA): TGTGCCAGCAGTCCGCGGGGGCTGTTTCTTAATGAGCAGTTCTTC.

The chain combines TRBV5-6 with TRBJ2-5; 9 bases line up with TRBD1. The J call may be incorrect, as the DNA end agrees better with TRBJ2-7. Germline CDR1 and CDR2: SGHDT and YYEEEE. CDR3 length equals 16 residues. The CDR3 loop is CASSFGVGTGNDEQYF. The CDR3 DNA reads TGTGCCAGCAGCTTCGGGGTGGGGACAGGGAACGACGAGCAGTACTTC.

The chain recombines TRBV4-3 with TRBJ1-5, with 9 bases lining up with TRBD1. V was pared by 0 bases and J by 5 bases, with 2 bases of the junction left unmatched. This CDR3 spans 15 amino acids. From germline, CDR1 is LGHNA and CDR2 YSLEER. CDR3 DNA: TGCGCCAGCAGCCAAGAACAGGGGGCTGATCAGCCCCAGCATTTT. Its protein product is CASSQEQGADQPQHF.

The genes are TRBV4-3 and TRBJ1-2; TRBD1 is a possible D gene (5 bases). Looked up from germline, CDR1 is LGHNA and CDR2 is YSLEER. This CDR3 is built from 16 residues. Trimming removed 3 bases at V and 5 bases at J, with 19 bases between. CDR3 sequence (DNA): TGCGCCAGCAGCCAGGGAACCGGGGCGGGCGGGTATGGCTACACCTTC. The encoded protein is CASSQGTGAGGYGYTF.

This clonotype was seen more than once but under ten times. V usage is TRBV15 and J usage is TRBJ2-3; TRBD1 aligns across 9 bases. The CDR3 sequence is 17 residues long. Trimming took 3 bases from V and 2 from J; bases not matched to a gene: 9. Germline assignment: CDR1 LNHNV and CDR2 YYDKDF (reference sequence). Here the CDR3 DNA reads TGTGCCACCAGCAGGGGACCGGGACAGGGCATCACAGATACGCAGTATTTT. Translated, it gives CATSRGPGQGITDTQYF.

The V call is TRBV19, the J call TRBJ1-5, with 8 bases matching TRBD1. Trimming at V came to 8 bases and at J to 7 bases, leaving 7 bases not matched to a gene. CDR1 is LNHDA, CDR2 SQIVND, per germline (reference sequence). The CDR3 has 13 residues. The CDR3 loop reads CASGWTGYQPQHF. CDR3 in DNA: TGTGCCAGTGGTTGGACAGGGTACCAGCCCCAGCATTTT. The full variable domain, with the rest looked up from reference TRBV19 and TRBJ1-5, is DGGITQSPKYLFRKEGQNVTLSCEQNLNHDAMYWYRQDPGQGLRLIYYSQIVNDFQKGDIAEGYSVSREKKESFPLTVTSAQKNPTAFYLCASGWTGYQPQHFGDGTRLSIL.

The V gene is TRBV29-1, the J gene TRBJ2-7; 9 positions agree with TRBD1. Germline assignment: CDR1 SQVTM and CDR2 ANQGSEA. With 6 bases clipped from V and 3 bases from J, the junction kept 6 bases outside the gene matches. The CDR3 extends over 13 amino acids. The CDR3 loop reads CSVRPGQGYEQYF. The CDR3 region has the DNA TGCAGCGTGAGACCGGGACAGGGCTACGAGCAGTACTTC.

The chain has TRBV14 and TRBJ2-1, with 14 bases aligning to TRBD2. The DNA end is more similar to TRBJ2-7, so the J call may be wrong. From germline, CDR1 is SGHDN and CDR2 FVKESK. There are 19 residues in the CDR3. The CDR3 nucleotides are TGTGCCAGCAGCCCCCTGACTAGCGGGGGGGCTTTCTCCTACAATGAGCAGTACTTC. It yields the protein CASSPLTSGGAFSYNEQYF.

V usage is TRBV7-2 and J usage is TRBJ1-2; 8 bases agree with TRBD1. This CDR3 is 16 amino acids long. The junction had 15 bases not matched to a gene; V was cut back by 5 bases and J by 7 bases. The germline V gene encodes CDR1 SGHTA and CDR2 FQGNSA. For the CDR3, the DNA is TGTGCCAGCAGCAAACCGGGACAGGACCTTCTGGGTGGCTACACCTTC. As protein: CASSKPGQDLLGGYTF.

The chain couples TRBV4-2 to TRBJ1-2; weak D call: TRBD1 (5 bases). The CDR3 loop spans 15 amino acids. Germline lookup yields CDR1 LGHNA and CDR2 YNFKEQ. Trimming shortened V by 0 bases and J by 5 bases, and 13 bases separated the two germline ends. The CDR3 DNA follows: TGTGCCAGCAGCCAAGATCTGGGGGGAGTTTATGGCTACACCTTC. This encodes CASSQDLGGVYGYTF.

This clonotype was seen more than once but under ten times. The V and J genes are TRBV7-3 and TRBJ2-1; 9 bases fit TRBD1. Germline assignment: CDR1 SGHTA and CDR2 FQGTGA. The trim removed 6 bases at V and 3 bases at J, leaving 6 bases unmatched. The CDR3 loop spans 15 amino acids. The CDR3 coding sequence is TGTGCCAGCAGTCCATGGGGACAGGGCTACAATGAGCAGTTCTTC. It is translated as CASSPWGQGYNEQFF.

This clonotype was counted a few times. This rearrangement joins TRBV9 to TRBJ2-3, with 8 nucleotides matching TRBD1. J gave up 5 bases and V 6 bases, and 5 bases lay outside the gene matches. Germline V gene lookup returns CDR1 SGDLS and CDR2 YYNGEE. This CDR3 region has 13 residues. CDR3 DNA: TGTGCCAGCAACCCCGGGACAGGAGATACGCAGTATTTT. Its protein is CASNPGTGDTQYF.

The chain carries TRBV5-1 and TRBJ1-2; 9 bases fit TRBD1. Germline V gives CDR1 SGHRS, CDR2 YFSETQ. CDR3 length: 18 residues. With V trimmed by 3 bases and J by 0 bases, 12 bases remained unmatched. The CDR3 region has the DNA TGCGCCAGCAGCTGGGGGGGACAGGGCCGTGCTACTAACTATGGCTACACCTTC. Translated: CASSWGGQGRATNYGYTF.

The V gene is TRBV7-2, the J gene TRBJ2-5; 10 bases fit TRBD2. Matching the DNA end better, TRBJ2-7 makes the J call doubtful. The CDR3 has 16 amino acids. Germline values: CDR1 SGHTA, CDR2 FQGNSA. CDR3 loop: CASSFLAGVRGDEQYF. For the CDR3, the DNA is TGTGCCAGCAGCTTCCTAGCGGGGGTACGGGGGGACGAGCAGTACTTC.

As concerns this clonotype: One end of the junction is discordant with germline, which a read error may explain. The V gene is TRBV28, the J gene TRBJ2-5, with no clear D. CDR3 length: 14 residues. The germline V gene encodes CDR1 MDHEN and CDR2 SYDVKM. The CDR3, as DNA: TGTGTCAGCAGTTCGGGCGGTGGACAAGAGACCCAGTACTTC. It specifies CVSSSGGGQETQYF.

This clonotype was detected only a few times. The chain uses TRBV27 and TRBJ2-3; 10 positions agree with TRBD2. This CDR3 is built from 14 residues. J lost 2 bases, V lost 6 bases, and 2 bases had no gene match. Germline V gives CDR1 MNHEY, CDR2 SMNVEV (reference sequence). CDR3 sequence reads: CASRLAGTTDTQYF. The DNA for the CDR3 is TGTGCCAGCAGACTAGCGGGGACCACAGATACGCAGTATTTT.

This clonotype turned up a few times. V gene TRBV4-3 combines with J gene TRBJ2-3; weak D call: TRBD2 (6 bases). The CDR3 sequence is 15 residues long. Trimming took off 0 bases at V and 5 bases at J, with 12 bases between the two ends. Germline V gene lookup returns CDR1 LGHNA and CDR2 YSLEER. The CDR3 nucleotides are TGCGCCAGCAGCCAAGACATCGGGGGTGGAGATACGCAGTATTTT. As protein: CASSQDIGGGDTQYF.

A few counts support this clonotype. This chain uses TRBV29-1 with TRBJ1-2, with 9 nucleotides matching TRBD1. The CDR3 totals 14 residues. Trimming at V came to 6 bases and at J to 4 bases, leaving 9 bases not matched to a gene. Germline V CDR1 and CDR2: SQVTM, ANQGSEA. CDR3 loop: CSVPDGTGTYGYTF. In DNA form, the CDR3 reads TGCAGCGTCCCCGACGGGACAGGGACCTATGGCTACACCTTC.

The chain is built from TRBV9 and TRBJ2-7; D tentatively reads TRBD1 or TRBD2 (5 bases each). Trimming left V 4 bases short and J 7 bases short, with 18 bases between. The CDR3 covers 14 residues. Germline CDR1 SGDLS, CDR2 YYNGEE. The CDR3 sequence is CASSRGEIEGEQYF. The CDR3 region has the DNA TGTGCCAGCAGCAGGGGAGAGATTGAAGGGGAGCAGTACTTC.

The chain links TRBV28 to TRBJ2-1, with D possibly matching TRBD2 (7 bases). Germline loops: CDR1 MDHEN, CDR2 SYDVKM. Trimming removed 7 bases at V and 6 bases at J, with 19 bases between. This CDR3 is 15 amino acids long. The CDR3 DNA reads as TGTGCCAGCACCTTAGGGGGGGGAGGTCGCAATGAGCAGTTCTTC. The encoded protein is CASTLGGGGRNEQFF. Variable domain in full (rest from reference TRBV28 and TRBJ2-1): DVKVTQSSRYLVKRTGEKVFLECVQDMDHENMFWYRQDPGLGLRLIYFSYDVKMKEKGDIPEGYSVSREKKERFSLILESASTNQTSMYLCASTLGGGGRNEQFFGPGTRLTVL.